This T cell receptor beta chain is from a study of blood T cell repertoires in COVID-19. Study context: The samples span acute and convalescent COVID-19 from the United States, Italy and Spain. T cells, B-cell-depleted T cells, or PBMCs provided the cDNA or gDNA that served as material.

The V segment lost 5 bases and the J segment 6 bases; nucleotides outside the gene matches: 11. Germline V gene lookup returns CDR1 SQVTM and CDR2 ANQGSEA. The length of the CDR3 is 14 residues. Here immunoSEQ multiplex PCR was the method, and the copy in TCRdb shows in-frame clones only, minus some. The sample holds hundreds of thousands of clones; nearly 90% are singletons and the top ten take about 1.5%. The study assigned cohorts using participant-reported clinical history. Up to 2 weeks before entering the study, exposed participants had met a COVID-19 case. This receptor was identified in a woman under 30 who had been exposed to COVID-19. Specimen: PBMCs or T cells enriched from blood (not recorded which). The V gene is TRBV29-1, the J gene TRBJ1-1; 8 bases map to TRBD1. The CDR3 DNA is TGCAGCGTTAGGGGACAGGCAGGTCGGTCTGAAGCTTTCTTT. Encoded protein: CSVRGQAGRSEAFF.